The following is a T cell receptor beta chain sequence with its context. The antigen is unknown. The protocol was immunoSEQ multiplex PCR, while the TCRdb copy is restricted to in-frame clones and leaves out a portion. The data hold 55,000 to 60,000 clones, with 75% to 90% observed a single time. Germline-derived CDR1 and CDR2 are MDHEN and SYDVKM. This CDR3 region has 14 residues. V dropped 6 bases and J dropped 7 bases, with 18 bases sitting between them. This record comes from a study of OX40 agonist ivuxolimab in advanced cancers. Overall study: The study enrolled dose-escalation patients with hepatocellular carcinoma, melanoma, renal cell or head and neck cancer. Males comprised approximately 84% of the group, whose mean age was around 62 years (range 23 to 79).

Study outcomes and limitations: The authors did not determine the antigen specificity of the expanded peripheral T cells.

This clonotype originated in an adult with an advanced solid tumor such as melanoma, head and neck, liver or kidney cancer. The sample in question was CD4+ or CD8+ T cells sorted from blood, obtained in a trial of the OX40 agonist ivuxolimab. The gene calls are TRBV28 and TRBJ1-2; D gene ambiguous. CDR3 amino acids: CASRATGRTPGYTF. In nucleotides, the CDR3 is TGTGCCAGCAGAGCAACCGGGAGAACCCCTGGCTACACCTTC.